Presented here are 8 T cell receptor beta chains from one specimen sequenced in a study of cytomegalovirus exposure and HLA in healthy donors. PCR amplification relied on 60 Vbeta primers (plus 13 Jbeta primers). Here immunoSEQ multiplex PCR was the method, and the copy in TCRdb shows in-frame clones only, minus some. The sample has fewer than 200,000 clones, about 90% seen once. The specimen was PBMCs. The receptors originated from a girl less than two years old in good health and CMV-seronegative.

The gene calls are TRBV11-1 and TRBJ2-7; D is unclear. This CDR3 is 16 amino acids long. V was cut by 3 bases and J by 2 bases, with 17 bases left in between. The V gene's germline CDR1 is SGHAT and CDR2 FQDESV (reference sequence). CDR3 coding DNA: TGTGCCAGCAGCTTGTATTACGGTTCACTTACCTACGAGCAGTACTTC. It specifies CASSLYYGSLTYEQYF.

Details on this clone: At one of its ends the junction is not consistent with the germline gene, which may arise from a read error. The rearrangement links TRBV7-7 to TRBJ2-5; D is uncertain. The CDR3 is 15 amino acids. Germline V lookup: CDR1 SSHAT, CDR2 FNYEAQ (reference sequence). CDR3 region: CASSLRGHPQETQYF. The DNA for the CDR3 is TGTGCTAGCAGCCTCCGAGGCCACCCCCAAGAGACCCAGTACTTC. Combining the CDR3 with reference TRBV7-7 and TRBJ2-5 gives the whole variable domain GAGVSQSPRYKVTKRGQDVTLRCDPISSHATLYWYQQALGQGPEFLTYFNYEAQPDKSGLPSDRFSAERPEGSISTLTIQRTEQRDSAMYRCASSLRGHPQETQYFGPGTRLLVL.

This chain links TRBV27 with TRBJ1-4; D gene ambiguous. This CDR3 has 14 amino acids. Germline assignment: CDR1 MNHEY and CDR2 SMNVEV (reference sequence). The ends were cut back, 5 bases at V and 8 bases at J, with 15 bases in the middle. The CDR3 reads CASSETRLLEKLFF. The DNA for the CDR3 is TGTGCCAGCAGTGAGACTAGGCTACTCGAAAAACTGTTTTTT. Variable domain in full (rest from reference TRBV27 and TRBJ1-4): EAQVTQNPRYLITVTGKKLTVTCSQNMNHEYMSWYRQDPGLGLRQIYYSMNVEVTDKGDVPEGYKVSRKEKRNFPLILESPSPNQTSLYFCASSETRLLEKLFFGSGTQLSVL.

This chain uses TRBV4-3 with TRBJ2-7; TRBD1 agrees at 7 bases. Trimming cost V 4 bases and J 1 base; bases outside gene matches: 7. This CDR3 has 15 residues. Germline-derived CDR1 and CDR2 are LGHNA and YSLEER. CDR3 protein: CASSRGRQGSYEQYF. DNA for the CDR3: TGCGCCAGCAGCCGAGGAAGACAGGGTTCCTACGAGCAGTACTTC.

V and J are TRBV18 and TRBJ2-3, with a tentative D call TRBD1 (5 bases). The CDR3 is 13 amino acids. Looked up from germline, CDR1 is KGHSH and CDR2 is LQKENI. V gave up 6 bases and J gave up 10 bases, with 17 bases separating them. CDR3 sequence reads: CASSPVKGYAQYF. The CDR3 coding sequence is TGTGCCAGCTCCCCTGTTAAGGGGTATGCGCAGTATTTT.

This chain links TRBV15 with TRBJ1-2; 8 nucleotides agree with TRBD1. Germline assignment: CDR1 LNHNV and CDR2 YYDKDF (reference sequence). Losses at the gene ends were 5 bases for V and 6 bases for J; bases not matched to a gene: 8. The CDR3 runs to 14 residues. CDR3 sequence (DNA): TGTGCCACCAGCCTGGACAGGGCCGTCAATGGCTACACCTTC. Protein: CATSLDRAVNGYTF.

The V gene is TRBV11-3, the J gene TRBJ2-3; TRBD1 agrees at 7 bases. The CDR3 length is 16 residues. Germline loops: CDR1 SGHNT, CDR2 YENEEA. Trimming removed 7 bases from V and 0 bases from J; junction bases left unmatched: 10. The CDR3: CASTPQGQVSTDTQYF. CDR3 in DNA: TGTGCCAGCACCCCGCAAGGACAGGTAAGCACAGATACGCAGTATTTT.

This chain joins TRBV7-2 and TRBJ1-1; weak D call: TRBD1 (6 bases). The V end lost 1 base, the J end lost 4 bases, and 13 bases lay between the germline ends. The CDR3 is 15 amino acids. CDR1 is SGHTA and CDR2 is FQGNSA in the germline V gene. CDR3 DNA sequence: TGTGCCAGCAGCTTAGAAGTGTACAGGGTCACTGAAGCTTTCTTT. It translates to CASSLEVYRVTEAFF.